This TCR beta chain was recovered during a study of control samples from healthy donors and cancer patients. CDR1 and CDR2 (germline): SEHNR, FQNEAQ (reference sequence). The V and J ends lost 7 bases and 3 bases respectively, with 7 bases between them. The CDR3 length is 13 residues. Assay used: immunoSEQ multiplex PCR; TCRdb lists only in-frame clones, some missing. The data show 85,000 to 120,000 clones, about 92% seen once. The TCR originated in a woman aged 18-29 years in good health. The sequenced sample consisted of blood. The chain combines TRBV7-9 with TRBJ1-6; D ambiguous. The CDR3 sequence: CASKSDYNSPLHF. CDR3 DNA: TGTGCCAGCAAGTCAGACTATAATTCACCCCTCCACTTT.